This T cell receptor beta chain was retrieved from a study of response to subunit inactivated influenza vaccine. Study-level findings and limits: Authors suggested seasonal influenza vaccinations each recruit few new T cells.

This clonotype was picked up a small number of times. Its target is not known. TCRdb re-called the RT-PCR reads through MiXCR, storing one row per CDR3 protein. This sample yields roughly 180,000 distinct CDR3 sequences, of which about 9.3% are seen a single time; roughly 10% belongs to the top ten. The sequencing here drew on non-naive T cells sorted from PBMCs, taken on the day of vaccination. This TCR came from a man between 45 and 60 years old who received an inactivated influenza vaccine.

CDR3 in amino acids: CAIQSTSGTPSRYEQYF. The CDR3 DNA follows: TGTGCCATCCAATCGACTAGCGGGACCCCCTCAAGGTACGAGCAGTACTTC. V and J are TRBV10-3 and TRBJ2-7, with TRBD2 matching 11 bases. Germline CDR1 is ENHRY and CDR2 is SYGVKD. Trimming removed 8 bases from V and 4 bases from J; junction bases left unmatched: 16. The length of the CDR3 is 17 residues.